Listed below are T cell receptor beta chains from one sample, sequenced in a study of shared clonotypes between healthy human individuals. Produced via immunoSEQ multiplex PCR; TCRdb's table is partial and in-frame only. The sample records more than 2 million clones, 85% to 95% being singletons. Material for sequencing was naive CD4+ T cells sorted from blood. The receptors shown here come from a man younger than 35 in good health. Each CDR3 is given with its conserved first and last residue. D genes are given only for firm matches.

J gene | D gene | V gene | CDR3 DNA | CDR3 protein
TRBJ2-3 | - | TRBV7-9 | TGTGCCAGCAGCTTAGGGCCCTCCCTTTCTGGGGATACGCAGTATTTT | CASSLGPSLSGDTQYF
TRBJ1-6 | - | TRBV9 | TGTGCCAGCAGCCCAGCAGGCACAGCGAGCTCCTATAATTCACCCCTCCACTTT | CASSPAGTASSYNSPLHF
TRBJ2-3 | TRBD1 | TRBV10-1 | TGCGCCAGCAGTCTGGGACAGCGAACGAGGGATACGCAGTATTTT | CASSLGQRTRDTQYF
TRBJ2-1 | - | TRBV10-1 | TGCGCCAGCAGTGAGTATCGGGGGTACCAGGAGCAGTTCTTC | CASSEYRGYQEQFF
TRBJ2-3 | - | TRBV6-5 | TGTGCCAGCAGTTACCCTGGAGGATCTAGCACAGATACGCAGTATTTT | CASSYPGGSSTDTQYF
TRBJ2-7 | - | TRBV6-5 | TGTGCCAGCAGTTACCAGGAGTTATCCTACGAGCAGTACTTC | CASSYQELSYEQYF
TRBJ1-4 | - | TRBV28 | TGTGCCAGCAGTCGGCGGACGCCGGCAACTAATGAAAAACTGTTTTTT | CASSRRTPATNEKLFF
TRBJ2-3 | TRBD1 | TRBV5-1 | TGCGCCAGCAGCTTGGTCGACAGGGGGACAGATACGCAGTATTTT | CASSLVDRGTDTQYF
TRBJ2-2 | TRBD1 | TRBV18 | TGTGCCAGCTCACCGACAGGGGGCAACACCGGGGAGCTGTTTTTT | CASSPTGGNTGELFF
TRBJ2-2 | - | TRBV5-4 | TGTGCCAGCAGCTTACAGAACACCGGGGAGCTGTTTTTT | CASSLQNTGELFF